This T cell receptor (beta chain) emerged from a study of cytomegalovirus exposure and HLA in healthy donors. Overall study results and limits: First-cohort TCR clusters tended to co-occur in the approximately 110 validation repertoires, a later analysis found. The study recorded 164 TCR beta chains that were cytomegalovirus-associated. Under in vitro conditions, three CMV-associated chains were confirmed as specific for CMV antigens. Rare sequences made up most TCRs, while some public TCRs were found in many donors.

The table came from immunoSEQ multiplex PCR; TCRdb's copy has only in-frame clones and leaves some out. The repertoire has 180,000 or so clones, about 79% of them found once; the top ten carry under 15%. Trimming took 5 bases from V and 1 from J, leaving 14 bases between them. The CDR3 loop spans 15 amino acids. Germline V gene sequence: CDR1 SGHVS, CDR2 FQNEAQ. This clone was recorded only once. Antigen unknown. This chain joins TRBV7-8 and TRBJ1-1, with D possibly TRBD1 on 5 matching bases. The clonotype was recovered from a woman in her twenties or thirties in good health and CMV-seropositive. Sequenced: PBMCs. CDR3 in amino acids: CASSRPSTGNTEAFF. The CDR3 coding sequence is TGTGCCAGCAGCCGCCCCAGCACAGGGAACACTGAAGCTTTCTTT.